This section outlines one T cell receptor beta chain sequence together with its context. This specimen belongs to a study of shared clonotypes between healthy human individuals. The table came from immunoSEQ multiplex PCR; TCRdb's copy has only in-frame clones and leaves some out. The sample contains about 380,000 clones, just over 95% of which appear only once. Germline V lookup: CDR1 MDHEN, CDR2 SYDVKM. The CDR3 is 16 residues long. V was shortened by 8 bases and J by 1 base, with 20 bases between the two germline ends. This receptor was identified in a man aged 25 to 45 in good health. The gene calls are TRBV28 and TRBJ1-2, with D possibly matching TRBD1 (6 bases). The sequencing input was memory CD8+ T cells sorted from blood. Specified subset: CD45RO+ cells pooled with CCR7-negative TemRA cells. The CDR3 bases are TGTGCCAGCCGGGGGGCGGCCGGACGGCTTAACTATGGCTACACCTTC. Translation gives CASRGAAGRLNYGYTF.